The present TCR beta chain was sequenced within a study of T cell responses to AZD1222 COVID-19 vaccine. The length of the CDR3 is 16 residues. The germline V gene encodes CDR1 LGHNA and CDR2 YSLEER. Trimming removed 0 bases from V and 7 bases from J; junction bases left unmatched: 8. Profiling relied on immunoSEQ multiplex PCR, and the TCRdb table lists in-frame clones only, not all of them. The profile covers under 150,000 clones, with about 90% appearing a single time and under 3% taken by the ten largest. This chain uses TRBV4-3 with TRBJ2-1, with TRBD2 matching 8 bases. Material: peripheral blood, obtained 28 days after the second AZD1222 dose. The receptor was isolated from an adult who received the AZD1222 COVID-19 vaccine. The CDR3 region has the DNA TGCGCCAGCAGCCAAGATACGGGGGGGCCCGCGAATGAGCAGTTCTTC. Amino acid sequence: CASSQDTGGPANEQFF.